This T cell receptor beta chain stems from a study of blood T cell repertoires in COVID-19. Study summary: Sources were T cells, B-cell-depleted T cells, or PBMCs; the material itself was cDNA or gDNA.

The V and J ends lost 3 bases and 0 bases respectively, with 11 bases between them. This CDR3 contains 15 residues. Germline CDR1 is GTSNPN and CDR2 is SVGIG (reference sequence). Measured with immunoSEQ multiplex PCR; TCRdb has only the in-frame clones, and not every one. This repertoire shows some 66,000 clones, around 83% found once; its top ten account for approximately 6.6%. This clonotype was obtained from a man aged 50-60 years with active COVID-19. The sequencing sample was made of peripheral blood. The genes are TRBV30 and TRBJ2-2; D may be TRBD1 (5 bases). CDR3 sequence reads: CAWRARTSNTGELFF. The CDR3 DNA reads as TGTGCCTGGAGGGCCAGGACATCGAACACCGGGGAGCTGTTTTTT.